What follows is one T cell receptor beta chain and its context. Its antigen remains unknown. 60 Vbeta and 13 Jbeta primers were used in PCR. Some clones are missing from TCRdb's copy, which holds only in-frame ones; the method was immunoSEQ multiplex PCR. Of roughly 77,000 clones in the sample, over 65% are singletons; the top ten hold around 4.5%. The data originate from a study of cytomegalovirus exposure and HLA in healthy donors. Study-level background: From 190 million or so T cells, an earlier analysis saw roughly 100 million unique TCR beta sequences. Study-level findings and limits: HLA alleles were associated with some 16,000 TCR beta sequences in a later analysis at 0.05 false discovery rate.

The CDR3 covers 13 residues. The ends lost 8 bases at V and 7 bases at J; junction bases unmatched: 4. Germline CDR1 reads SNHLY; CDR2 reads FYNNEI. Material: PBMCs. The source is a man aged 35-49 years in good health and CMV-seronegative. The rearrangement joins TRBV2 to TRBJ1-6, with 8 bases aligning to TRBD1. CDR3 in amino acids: CASLDRENSPLHF. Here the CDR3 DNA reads TGTGCCAGCCTGGACAGGGAGAATTCACCCCTCCACTTT.